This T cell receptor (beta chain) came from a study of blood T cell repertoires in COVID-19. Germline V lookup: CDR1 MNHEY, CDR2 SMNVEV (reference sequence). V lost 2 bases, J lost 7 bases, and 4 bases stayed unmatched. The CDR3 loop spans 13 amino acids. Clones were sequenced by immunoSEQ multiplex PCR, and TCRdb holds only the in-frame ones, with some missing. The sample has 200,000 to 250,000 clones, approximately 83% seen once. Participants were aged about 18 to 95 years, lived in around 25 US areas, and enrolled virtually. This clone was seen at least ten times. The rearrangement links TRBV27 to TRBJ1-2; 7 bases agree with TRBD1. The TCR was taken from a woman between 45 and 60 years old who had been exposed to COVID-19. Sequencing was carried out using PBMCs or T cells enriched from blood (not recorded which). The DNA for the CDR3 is TGTGCCAGCAGTTTACAAGGGGGCAGTGGCTACACCTTC. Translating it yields CASSLQGGSGYTF.